A selection of T cell receptor beta chains follows, all from one sample in a study of blood T cell repertoires in COVID-19. Here immunoSEQ multiplex PCR was the method, and the copy in TCRdb shows in-frame clones only, minus some. The table records approximately 300,000 clones, 90% of them present only once. The material sequenced was PBMCs or T cells enriched from blood (not recorded which). These receptors originate from a woman aged 18-35 years with acute COVID-19. Both conserved end residues are part of each CDR3. The D gene is left open where the match is weak.

J	D	length	V	CDR3
TRBJ1-1	TRBD1	13	TRBV29-1	CSAAGQGFTEAFF
TRBJ2-1	TRBD1	17	TRBV6-2/TRBV6-3	CASSHPGQRSSYNEQFF
TRBJ1-5	.	13	TRBV12-3/TRBV12-4	CASSEGRDQPQHF
TRBJ2-7	TRBD2	15	TRBV7-2	CASSLLGTSIHEQYF
TRBJ2-1	TRBD2	15	TRBV28	CASSLGTSGYNEQFF
TRBJ1-2	.	12	TRBV28	CASSRSTYGYTF
TRBJ1-1	.	15	TRBV15	CATSRDLQGNTEAFF
TRBJ1-1	TRBD1	15	TRBV5-1	CASSWSGTVNTEAFF
TRBJ1-5	.	13	TRBV10-3	CATRDEENQPQHF
TRBJ2-1	.	16	TRBV30	CAWSPAGVSSYNEQFF
TRBJ1-5	.	12	TRBV12-3/TRBV12-4	CASRDTGQPQHF
TRBJ2-1	.	14	TRBV5-1	CARSRVPSNNEQFF
TRBJ1-1	.	14	TRBV19	CASSKPGENTEAFF
TRBJ1-2	.	15	TRBV13	CASSRGAVPNYGYTF
TRBJ2-7	.	16	TRBV4-2	CASSQEVLISSYEQYF
TRBJ1-2	TRBD1	15	TRBV19	CASSMAGQANYGYTF
TRBJ2-3	TRBD1	15	TRBV24-1	CATSDPQGFWDTQYF
TRBJ2-7	.	14	TRBV3-1/TRBV3-2	CASSQGSAVYEQYF
TRBJ1-5	TRBD1	14	TRBV27	CASRLDRDNQPQHF
TRBJ2-3	.	10	TRBV3-1/TRBV3-2	CAPKANTQYF
TRBJ2-7	.	12	TRBV5-6	CASSLGLYEQYF
TRBJ1-1	TRBD1	18	TRBV7-6	CASSLVITGAGMNTEAFF
TRBJ1-6	TRBD1	14	TRBV6-6	CASRGQAETSPLHF
TRBJ1-2	.	13	TRBV7-2	CASSLGRDYGYTF
TRBJ2-7	.	14	TRBV6-5	CASNWATTNSEQYF
TRBJ1-1	.	15	TRBV6-5	CASSRSTGLNTEAFF
TRBJ2-3	TRBD2	16	TRBV27	CASSLLGSGYTDTQYF
TRBJ2-7	TRBD2	16	TRBV5-1	CASSPGGLAASYEQYF
TRBJ1-4	TRBD1	14	TRBV7-9	CASSPGQGSEKLFF
TRBJ2-1	TRBD2	15	TRBV11-3	CASSKSSGTYNEQFF
TRBJ1-1	.	13	TRBV10-3	CAISTSGKTEAFF
TRBJ2-2	.	15	TRBV12-1	CASSFARLGAGELFF
TRBJ2-5	TRBD2	13	TRBV19	CASKFAGAETQYF
TRBJ1-6	TRBD1	18	TRBV28	CASSFLPGQGAVTSPLHF
TRBJ1-1	TRBD1	14	TRBV28	CASSLQGAQGEAFF
TRBJ1-5	TRBD1	18	TRBV18	CASSPWGSGTGRNQPQHF
TRBJ1-1	TRBD1	15	TRBV11-3	CASSHTWTGNTEAFF
TRBJ1-6	.	14	TRBV27	CASKTPVYNSPLHF
TRBJ1-6	.	13	TRBV6-5	CASRRDGNSPLHF
TRBJ2-7	TRBD1	14	TRBV19	CASSADRLSYEQYF
TRBJ2-7	.	13	TRBV6-5	CASSYRDLGEQYF
TRBJ1-1	TRBD1	13	TRBV19	CASSQTGDTEAFF
TRBJ1-1	TRBD1	14	TRBV6-5	CASRYRDRVAEAFF
TRBJ2-7	TRBD1	15	TRBV11-3	CASSLGTGAIYEQYF
TRBJ1-2	.	15	TRBV7-6	CASSPGGGWNYGYTF
TRBJ1-1	.	13	TRBV19	CASSLPTGTEAFF
TRBJ1-4	.	14	TRBV27	CASSLQGTNEKLFF
TRBJ1-5	.	16	TRBV19	CASSHTAEGSNQPQHF
TRBJ1-5	.	15	TRBV28	CASRSDTNSNQPQHF
TRBJ1-6	TRBD1	16	TRBV5-1	CASTNGQAFDNSPLHF
TRBJ1-1	TRBD1	13	TRBV6-5	CASRYTGVGEAFF
TRBJ1-2	.	12	TRBV19	CASRRGDYGYTF
TRBJ2-7	TRBD2	16	TRBV5-4	CASSSSGTSVGDEQYF
TRBJ2-2	.	14	TRBV6-6	CASSYSSIPGELFF
TRBJ1-1	.	15	TRBV7-9	CASSPRGGRDTEAFF
TRBJ1-1	.	15	TRBV5-1	CASSFGTQSNTEAFF
TRBJ2-1	TRBD2	14	TRBV19	CATSGRASYNEQFF
TRBJ1-1	TRBD1	14	TRBV7-9	CASSPDRGAAEAFF
TRBJ2-2	.	14	TRBV11-2	CASSLETVTGELFF